This T cell receptor beta chain was sequenced during a study of cytomegalovirus exposure and HLA in healthy donors. The PCR was carried out with 60 Vbeta primers and 13 Jbeta primers. Here immunoSEQ multiplex PCR was the method, and the copy in TCRdb shows in-frame clones only, minus some. The sample comprises about 140,000 clones, roughly 80% of which are singletons, and less than 1.5% rests with the top ten. A word on this clone: The antigen remains undetermined.

Findings of the study overall: There were under 200 TCR beta chains listed as cytomegalovirus-associated.

The length of the CDR3 is 13 residues. CDR1 is GTSNPN and CDR2 is SVGIG in the germline V gene (reference sequence). V gave up 0 bases and J gave up 5 bases, with 11 bases separating them. The sequence came from a female donor in good health and CMV-seronegative. V and J are TRBV30 and TRBJ2-7; D is perhaps TRBD2 (7 bases). Sequenced material: PBMCs. The CDR3 sequence: CAWSVRGAHEQYF. The CDR3 coding sequence is TGTGCCTGGAGTGTACGGGGGGCTCACGAGCAGTACTTC.